Below are 12 T cell receptor beta chains sequenced from a single sample in a study of blood T cells in healthy people across ages. Primers used in a second PCR of roughly 6 to 11 cycles were a sample-barcoded 5' primer and a J-beta primer mix. TCRdb reprocessed the 5' RACE reads with MiXCR, giving one entry per CDR3 protein. The sample shows around 940,000 distinct CDR3 sequences, about 53% of them seen only once. Material for sequencing was blood. These receptors came from a woman aged 55-69 years in good health.

The count of this clonotype is one. The V gene is TRBV12-3 or TRBV12-4, the J gene TRBJ1-1; possible D gene TRBD1, 5 bases. The CDR3 has 13 residues. Trimming left V 3 bases short and J 3 bases short, with 8 bases between. CDR3 in amino acids: CASSFKGYTEAFF. CDR3 sequence (DNA): TGTGCCAGCAGTTTTAAGGGGTACACTGAAGCTTTCTTT.

The V gene is TRBV9, the J gene TRBJ1-2; no reliable D call. Germline CDR1 reads SGDLS; CDR2 reads YYNGEE. The CDR3 spans 15 residues. Trimming pared 3 bases from V and 4 bases from J, leaving 16 bases between. The CDR3 protein is CASSGTAFVGYGYTF. DNA for the CDR3: TGTGCCAGCAGCGGGACGGCCTTTGTGGGCTATGGCTACACCTTC.

The chain combines TRBV6-2 or TRBV6-3 with TRBJ2-4; D unclear. This CDR3 spans 16 amino acids. The V end lost 4 bases, the J end lost 1 base, and 14 bases lay between the germline ends. Germline assignment: CDR1 MNHEY and CDR2 SVGEGT. CDR3 region: CASSFERIGAKNIQYF. CDR3 coding DNA: TGTGCCAGCAGTTTTGAGCGAATTGGGGCCAAAAACATTCAGTACTTC.

The chain has TRBV28 and TRBJ1-4, with 8 bases that match TRBD1. The CDR3 extends over 15 amino acids. The germline V gene has CDR1 MDHEN and CDR2 SYDVKM. After removal of 5 bases from V and 6 bases from J, the junction contained 8 bases not matched to a gene. The CDR3 DNA sequence: TGTGCCAGCAGTCCCGGACAGGGCGCTCATGAAAAACTGTTTTTT. Translating gives CASSPGQGAHEKLFF.

This clonotype was counted many times. This chain connects TRBV2 to TRBJ2-5, with TRBD1 matching over 9 bases. The CDR3 length is 15 residues. Germline CDR1 is SNHLY and CDR2 is FYNNEI. V dropped 6 bases and J dropped 5; count of bases not matched to a gene: 10. CDR3 sequence reads: CASRAGTGSMETQYF. In DNA, the CDR3 is TGTGCCAGCAGGGCCGGGACAGGGTCGATGGAGACCCAGTACTTC.

This rearrangement joins TRBV11-3 to TRBJ2-4; tentative D call: TRBD1 (6 bases). The J call may be wrong; the DNA end is better matched by TRBJ2-7. CDR1 is SGHNT, CDR2 YENEEA, per germline. CDR3 length equals 14 residues. As DNA, the CDR3 is TGTGCCAGCAGCCAACAGGGATTAGAAGGCGAGCAGTACTTC. Translated, it gives CASSQQGLEGEQYF.

The chain couples TRBV4-2 to TRBJ2-3; D is tentatively TRBD1 or TRBD2 (5 bases each). Germline V lookup: CDR1 LGHNA, CDR2 YNFKEQ. The CDR3 totals 13 residues. Between the trimmed V and J ends, which lost 0 bases and 7 bases, there was a span of 8 bases. The CDR3 DNA reads TGTGCCAGCAGCCAAGAGGGGGAGAATACGCAGTATTTT. Protein sequence: CASSQEGENTQYF.

The chain joins TRBV9 to TRBJ1-5; weak D call: TRBD1 (6 bases). V lost 4 bases to trimming and J lost 7 bases, with 21 bases between them. The CDR3 sequence is 16 residues long. Germline V gene sequence: CDR1 SGDLS, CDR2 YYNGEE. CDR3 sequence reads: CASSMRTVQRRQPQHF. CDR3 DNA: TGTGCCAGCAGCATGAGGACAGTCCAGCGTAGGCAGCCCCAGCATTTT.

The chain recombines TRBV4-2 with TRBJ2-1, with D possibly matching TRBD2 (5 bases). V was trimmed by 0 bases and J by 0 bases, leaving 12 bases between them. The V gene's germline CDR1 is LGHNA and CDR2 YNFKEQ. This CDR3 has 17 residues. The CDR3 loop reads CASSQEGSGSSYNEQFF. The CDR3 DNA reads as TGTGCCAGCAGCCAAGAGGGCTCGGGGAGCTCCTACAATGAGCAGTTCTTC.

In its sample, this clonotype was seen a few times. This chain joins TRBV7-2 and TRBJ2-7; TRBD1 matches 8 bases. Germline CDR1 SGHTA, CDR2 FQGNSA. The CDR3 covers 15 residues. V was pared by 1 base and J by 4 bases, with 6 bases of the junction left unmatched. CDR3 coding DNA: TGTGCCAGCAGCTTAGGGGCAGGGGGCGCGTACGAGCAGTACTTC. Its translation: CASSLGAGGAYEQYF.

A word on this clonotype: Just one base apart from a much larger clone, this may be a read error. The genes are TRBV29-1 and TRBJ2-7; D is unclear. The DNA end lines up better with TRBJ2-4; the J call may be wrong. CDR1 is SQVTM and CDR2 is ANQGSEA in the germline V gene. The CDR3 is 13 residues long. CDR3 DNA sequence: TGCAGCATTGAAGATTCTCGACAAAACATTCAGTACTTC. It is translated as CSIEDSRQNIQYF.

This clonotype was seen repeatedly, ten times or more. The V call is TRBV29-1, the J call TRBJ2-7; 8 bases agree with TRBD1. There are 12 residues in the CDR3. Germline V gives CDR1 SQVTM, CDR2 ANQGSEA. J lost 5 bases, V lost 8 bases, and 8 bases had no gene match. The CDR3 here is CSIGQGKHEQYF. The DNA of the CDR3 is TGCAGCATCGGACAGGGAAAGCACGAGCAGTACTTC.